These 5 T cell receptor beta chains were sequenced from one sample in a study of T-cell reconstitution after alpha-beta-depleted transplantation in children. Unique molecular identifiers featured in how the TCRbeta library was prepared. One entry per CDR3 protein results from TCRdb running MiXCR on the PCR reads. The sample consists of hundreds of thousands of distinct CDR3 sequences, 15% to 20% of them appearing once. The specimen was PBMCs, mostly from graft donor cells, collected 360 days after TCRalphabeta/CD19-depleted stem cell transplant. These receptor sequences come from a male patient between 2 and 10 years old who had a stem cell transplant for acute lymphoblastic leukemia, so the T cells may come from the graft donor.

This clonotype was detected a few times. This chain connects TRBV29-1 to TRBJ2-3; 15 bases are a match to TRBD2. J was trimmed by 5 bases and V by 4 bases; bases with no gene match: 4. The CDR3 has 15 amino acids. Looked up from germline, CDR1 is SQVTM and CDR2 is ANQGSEA. CDR3 sequence: CSVGTSGREGDTQYF. The CDR3 DNA reads TGCAGCGTTGGGACTAGCGGGAGGGAGGGAGATACGCAGTATTTT.

This clonotype showed up just a few times. The V gene is TRBV5-4, the J gene TRBJ2-1; D is uncertain. CDR3 length: 12 amino acids. The V end was cut by 10 bases, the J end by 4 bases, with 12 bases between. CDR1 is SGHNT, CDR2 YYREEE, per germline (reference sequence). The CDR3 coding sequence is TGTGCCGCCCGGTCCAGTTACAATGAGCAGTTCTTC. Translation: CAARSSYNEQFF.

Points on this clonotype: At one end the junction does not follow the germline gene, possibly because of a read error. The chain joins TRBV7-8 to TRBJ2-1, with D tentatively TRBD2 (6 bases). Germline assignment: CDR1 SGHVS and CDR2 FQNEAQ. CDR3 length: 12 amino acids. This CDR3 reads CASSLGRREADF. CDR3 coding DNA: TGTGCCAGCAGCTTAGGTCGGAGGGAAGCGGACTTC.

This clonotype turned up a few times. V is TRBV28 and J is TRBJ2-3; D unclear. Germline V gives CDR1 MDHEN, CDR2 SYDVKM. The CDR3 extends over 16 amino acids. Trimming stripped 1 base from V and 1 base from J, with 12 bases between. CDR3 residues: CASSLSVRVRTDTQYF. CDR3 nucleotide sequence: TGTGCCAGCAGTTTATCGGTCCGGGTGCGCACAGATACGCAGTATTTT.

This clonotype was counted many times. The V gene is TRBV3-1, the J gene TRBJ2-7, with 8 bases fitting TRBD1. Germline V gene data show CDR1 as LGHDT and CDR2 as YNNKEL (reference sequence). The CDR3 contains 15 residues. V shed 5 bases, J shed 2 bases, and the junction held 8 bases outside the gene matches. The CDR3 coding sequence is TGTGCCAGCAGCTCTCCCGGGACAGGAACCTACGAGCAGTACTTC. This gives the protein CASSSPGTGTYEQYF.